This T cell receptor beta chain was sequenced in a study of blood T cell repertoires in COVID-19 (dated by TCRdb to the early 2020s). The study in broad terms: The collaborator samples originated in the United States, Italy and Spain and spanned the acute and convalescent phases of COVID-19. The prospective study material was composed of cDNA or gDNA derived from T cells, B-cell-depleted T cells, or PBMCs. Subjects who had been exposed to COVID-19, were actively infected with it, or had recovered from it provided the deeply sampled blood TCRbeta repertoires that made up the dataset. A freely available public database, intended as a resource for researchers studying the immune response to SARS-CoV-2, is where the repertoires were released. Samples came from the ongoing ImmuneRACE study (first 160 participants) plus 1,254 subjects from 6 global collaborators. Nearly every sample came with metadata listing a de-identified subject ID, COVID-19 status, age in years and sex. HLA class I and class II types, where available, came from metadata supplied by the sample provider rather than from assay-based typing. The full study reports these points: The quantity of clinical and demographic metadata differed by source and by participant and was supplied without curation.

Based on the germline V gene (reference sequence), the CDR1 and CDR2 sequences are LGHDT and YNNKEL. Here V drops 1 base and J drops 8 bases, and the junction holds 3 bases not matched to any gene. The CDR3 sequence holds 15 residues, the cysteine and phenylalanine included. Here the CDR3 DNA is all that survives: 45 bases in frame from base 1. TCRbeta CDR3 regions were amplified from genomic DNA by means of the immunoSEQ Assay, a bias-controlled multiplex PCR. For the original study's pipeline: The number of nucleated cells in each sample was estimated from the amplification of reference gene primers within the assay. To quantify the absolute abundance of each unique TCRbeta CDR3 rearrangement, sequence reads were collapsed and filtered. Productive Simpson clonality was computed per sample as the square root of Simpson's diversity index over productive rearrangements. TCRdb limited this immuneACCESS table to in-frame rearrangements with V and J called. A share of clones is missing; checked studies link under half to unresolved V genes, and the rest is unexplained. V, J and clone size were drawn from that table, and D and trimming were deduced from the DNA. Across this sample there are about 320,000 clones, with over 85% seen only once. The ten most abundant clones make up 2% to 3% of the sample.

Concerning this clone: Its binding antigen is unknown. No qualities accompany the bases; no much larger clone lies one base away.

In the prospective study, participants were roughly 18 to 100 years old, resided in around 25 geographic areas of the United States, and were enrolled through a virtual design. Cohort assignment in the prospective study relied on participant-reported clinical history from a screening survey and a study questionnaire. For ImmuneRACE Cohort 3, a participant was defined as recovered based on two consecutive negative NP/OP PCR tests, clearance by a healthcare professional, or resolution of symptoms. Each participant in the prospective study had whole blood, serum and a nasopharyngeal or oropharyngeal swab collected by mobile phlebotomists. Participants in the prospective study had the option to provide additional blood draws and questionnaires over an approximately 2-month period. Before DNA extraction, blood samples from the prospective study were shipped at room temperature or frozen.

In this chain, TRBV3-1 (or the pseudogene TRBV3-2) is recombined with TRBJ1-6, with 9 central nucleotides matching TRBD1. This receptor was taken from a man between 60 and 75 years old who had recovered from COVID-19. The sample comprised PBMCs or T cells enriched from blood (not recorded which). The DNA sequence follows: TGTGCCAGCAGCCAAGTTAGGACAGGGGATTCACCCCTCCACTTT. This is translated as CASSQVRTGDSPLHF.